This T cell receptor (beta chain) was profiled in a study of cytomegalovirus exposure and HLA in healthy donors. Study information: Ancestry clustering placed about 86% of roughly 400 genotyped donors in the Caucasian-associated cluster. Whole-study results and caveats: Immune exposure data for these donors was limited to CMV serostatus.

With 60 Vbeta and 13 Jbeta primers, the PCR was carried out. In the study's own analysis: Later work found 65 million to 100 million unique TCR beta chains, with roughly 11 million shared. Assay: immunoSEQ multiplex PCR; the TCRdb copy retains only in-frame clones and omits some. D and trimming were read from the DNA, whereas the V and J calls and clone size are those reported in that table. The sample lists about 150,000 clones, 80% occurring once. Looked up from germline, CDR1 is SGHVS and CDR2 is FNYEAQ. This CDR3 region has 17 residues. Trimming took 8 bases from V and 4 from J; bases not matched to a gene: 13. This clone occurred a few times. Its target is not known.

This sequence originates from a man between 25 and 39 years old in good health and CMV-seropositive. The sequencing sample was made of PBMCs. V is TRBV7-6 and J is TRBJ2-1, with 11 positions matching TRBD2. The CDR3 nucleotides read TGTGCCAGCTCCGGGCTAGCGGGAGGAATTACATACAATGAGCAGTTCTTC. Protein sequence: CASSGLAGGITYNEQFF.